Presented here are 30 T cell receptor beta chains from one specimen sequenced in a study of cytomegalovirus exposure and HLA in healthy donors. Amplification used 60 Vbeta primers and 13 Jbeta primers. Produced via immunoSEQ multiplex PCR; TCRdb's table is partial and in-frame only. The table lists around 70,000 clones, just over 70% of them singletons. Sequences were obtained from PBMCs. The receptor set was obtained from a man aged 60-69 years in good health and CMV-seropositive.

The V and J genes are TRBV6-1 and TRBJ1-5; D not resolved. V was pared by 1 base and J by 0 bases, with 10 bases between. The V gene's germline CDR1 is MNHNS and CDR2 SASEGT. The CDR3 covers 16 residues. As DNA, the CDR3 is TGTGCCAGCAGTGAAGGTCTCACAGTTAGCAATCAGCCCCAGCATTTT. This gives the protein CASSEGLTVSNQPQHF.

This clone was counted a single time. The rearrangement uses TRBV5-4 and TRBJ2-5; 8 nucleotides match TRBD2. The CDR3 totals 14 residues. Germline-derived CDR1 and CDR2 are SGHNT and YYREEE (reference sequence). After removal of 2 bases from V and 5 bases from J, the junction contained 5 bases not matched to a gene. The CDR3 here is CASSFRGGRETQYF. As DNA, the CDR3 is TGTGCCAGCAGCTTCCGCGGGGGGAGGGAGACCCAGTACTTC.

J is TRBJ2-7 and V is TRBV30; TRBD1 matches 10 bases. J lost 4 bases, V lost 7 bases, and 7 bases had no gene match. CDR3 length equals 13 residues. Germline CDR1 GTSNPN, CDR2 SVGIG (reference sequence). The CDR3, as DNA: TGTGCCTCCCGAGGGACAGGGGTGTACGAGCAGTACTTC. Its protein product is CASRGTGVYEQYF.

The chain joins TRBV4-3 to TRBJ2-3; weak D call: TRBD2 (6 bases). Germline lookup yields CDR1 LGHNA and CDR2 YSLEER. This CDR3 region has 17 residues. Trimming took 1 base from V and 7 from J, leaving 21 bases between them. CDR3 region: CASSQADAGSGPHTQYF. The CDR3 nucleotides are TGCGCCAGCAGCCAAGCTGACGCGGGTAGCGGACCCCATACGCAGTATTTT.

This chain links TRBV5-5 with TRBJ1-2; TRBD1 matches 9 bases. Germline CDR1 and CDR2: SGHKS and YYEKEE (reference sequence). Trimming at V came to 2 bases and at J to 8 bases, leaving 7 bases not matched to a gene. CDR3 size: 14 residues. This CDR3 is CASSFGTGLSGYTF. The CDR3, as DNA: TGTGCCAGCAGCTTCGGGACAGGGCTATCAGGCTACACCTTC.

This chain joins TRBV5-1 and TRBJ1-2; TRBD1 matches at 8 bases. Germline trimming cut 3 bases from V and 2 bases from J; bases unmatched to any gene: 6. The germline gives CDR1 SGHRS, CDR2 YFSETQ. The CDR3 is 15 amino acids. DNA for the CDR3: TGCGCCAGCAGCTCGATGAGGACAGGGAACTATGGCTACACCTTC. Translated: CASSSMRTGNYGYTF.

This clone has just one count. This chain connects TRBV5-1 to TRBJ1-4, with D maybe TRBD1 (6 bases). Per germline, CDR1 SGHRS and CDR2 YFSETQ. This CDR3 is built from 13 residues. Between the trimmed V and J ends, which lost 3 bases and 7 bases, there was a span of 10 bases. The CDR3 sequence: CASSWAGAEKLFF. The CDR3 DNA is TGCGCCAGCAGCTGGGCGGGGGCTGAAAAACTGTTTTTT.

J is TRBJ1-4 and V is TRBV7-9; tentatively, D is TRBD1 (6 bases). Germline CDR1 and CDR2: SEHNR and FQNEAQ (reference sequence). The ends were cut back, 6 bases at V and 7 bases at J, with 18 bases in the middle. This CDR3 contains 15 residues. This chain's CDR3 is CASSLRRGGVEKLFF. The CDR3 DNA follows: TGTGCCAGCAGTCTCCGTAGGGGGGGCGTTGAAAAACTGTTTTTT.

The gene calls are TRBV2 and TRBJ2-5; D possibly corresponds to TRBD2 (5 bases). The CDR3 covers 13 residues. In germline, CDR1 is SNHLY, CDR2 FYNNEI. The CDR3 bases are TGTGCGGTGAAAGCGGCGTCACAAGAGACCCAGTACTTC. Translating gives CAVKAASQETQYF. Based on the CDR3 plus reference TRBV2 and TRBJ2-5, the full variable domain is EPEVTQTPSHQVTQMGQEVILRCVPISNHLYFYWYRQILGQKVEFLVSFYNNEISEKSEIFDDQFSVERPDGSNFTLKIRSTKLEDSAMYFCAVKAASQETQYFGPGTRLLVL.

This rearrangement joins TRBV6-5 to TRBJ2-7; D is unresolved. There are 10 residues in the CDR3. Between the trimmed V and J ends, which lost 7 bases and 4 bases, there was a span of 5 bases. The germline V gene encodes CDR1 MNHEY and CDR2 SVGAGI. The CDR3: CASTSYEQYF. The CDR3 DNA sequence: TGTGCCAGCACCAGTTACGAGCAGTACTTC.

The chain combines TRBV28 with TRBJ1-1; D not resolved. V was pared by 3 bases and J by 1 base, with 6 bases between. This CDR3 has 13 residues. The germline CDR1 and CDR2 sequences are MDHEN and SYDVKM. CDR3: CASSFTENTEAFF. The CDR3, as DNA: TGTGCCAGCAGTTTTACAGAGAACACTGAAGCTTTCTTT.

V usage is TRBV5-6 and J usage is TRBJ1-2, with D possibly matching TRBD1 (5 bases). The germline V gene has CDR1 SGHDT and CDR2 YYEEEE. This CDR3 is 16 amino acids long. Trimming pared 3 bases from V and 3 bases from J, leaving 18 bases between. The chain's CDR3 is CASSSDISFYYYGYTF. CDR3 DNA sequence: TGTGCCAGCAGCTCGGACATTAGCTTTTATTACTATGGCTACACCTTC.

The rearrangement links TRBV21-1 to TRBJ2-4; the D call TRBD2 from the table was never checked on the DNA. TRBV21-1 is reported as a pseudogene. The CDR3 sequence is 15 residues long. CDR3 sequence: CASSSMSSVLNIQYF. The CDR3 nucleotides read TGTGCCAGCAGCAGTATGAGTTCGGTTTTGAACATTCAGTACTTC.

The chain joins TRBV7-2 to TRBJ2-7; tentative D call: TRBD1 (5 bases). Germline-derived CDR1 and CDR2 are SGHTA and FQGNSA. The CDR3 consists of 17 residues. Between the trimmed V and J ends, which lost 3 bases and 3 bases, there was a span of 21 bases. The CDR3 loop reads CASSLTLPARADYEQYF. Written as DNA, the CDR3 is TGTGCCAGCAGCTTGACCCTCCCGGCCAGGGCTGACTACGAGCAGTACTTC.

CDR3: CASSPAGQNTGELFF. CDR3 nucleotide sequence: TGTGCCAGCTCACCAGCGGGGCAGAACACCGGGGAGCTGTTTTTT. The V and J genes are TRBV18 and TRBJ2-2, with a tentative D call TRBD2 (6 bases). This CDR3 is built from 15 residues. Trimming shortened V by 2 bases and J by 1 base, and 8 bases separated the two germline ends. CDR1 and CDR2 (germline): KGHSH, LQKENI. Combining the CDR3 with reference TRBV18 and TRBJ2-2 gives the whole variable domain NAGVMQNPRHLVRRRGQEARLRCSPMKGHSHVYWYRQLPEEGLKFMVYLQKENIIDESGMPKERFSAEFPKEGPSILRIQQVVRGDSAAYFCASSPAGQNTGELFFGEGSRLTVL.

The CDR3 loop is CASSEALWEQYF. The CDR3 region has the DNA TGTGCCAGCAGTGAAGCACTTTGGGAGCAGTACTTC. The V gene is TRBV2, the J gene TRBJ2-7; D gene uncertain. The CDR3 has 12 residues. In germline, CDR1 is SNHLY, CDR2 FYNNEI. The germline V and J ends were trimmed by 0 bases and 7 bases, with 7 bases remaining between them. The full variable domain, with the rest looked up from reference TRBV2 and TRBJ2-7, is EPEVTQTPSHQVTQMGQEVILRCVPISNHLYFYWYRQILGQKVEFLVSFYNNEISEKSEIFDDQFSVERPDGSNFTLKIRSTKLEDSAMYFCASSEALWEQYFGPGTRLTVT.

The chain is built from TRBV6-5 and TRBJ2-7; D possibly corresponds to TRBD1 (6 bases). The CDR3 length is 15 residues. Trimming took 5 bases from V and 4 from J, leaving 18 bases between them. Germline lookup yields CDR1 MNHEY and CDR2 SVGAGI. The CDR3 spells CASSPTGTRTYEQYF. The CDR3 coding sequence is TGTGCCAGCAGTCCAACCGGGACACGGACATACGAGCAGTACTTC.

The count of this clone is one. CDR3 sequence reads: CASSSPSQGGNEQFF. Written as DNA, the CDR3 is TGTGCCAGCAGCTCCCCTTCACAGGGGGGCAATGAGCAGTTCTTC. The genes are TRBV7-8 and TRBJ2-1, with 8 bases identical to TRBD1. J was trimmed by 6 bases and V by 4 bases; bases with no gene match: 8. The CDR3 runs to 15 residues. Germline V gives CDR1 SGHVS, CDR2 FQNEAQ.

The table lists this clone with a count of one. This chain joins TRBV5-5 and TRBJ2-2; 8 nucleotides line up with TRBD1. Germline CDR1 is SGHKS and CDR2 is YYEKEE (reference sequence). J gave up 8 bases and V 4 bases, and 10 bases lay outside the gene matches. The CDR3 contains 15 residues. The CDR3 loop reads CASSTTPDRGGELFF. CDR3 nucleotide sequence: TGTGCCAGCAGCACTACCCCCGACAGGGGAGGGGAGCTGTTTTTT.

The rearrangement joins TRBV10-3 to TRBJ1-6; a weak D match, TRBD1 (5 bases). V was cut by 8 bases and J by 4 bases, with 15 bases left in between. This CDR3 is built from 15 residues. Germline CDR1 ENHRY, CDR2 SYGVKD. The DNA for the CDR3 is TGTGCCATCGCCCAGACAGCAGCGTATAATTCACCCCTCCACTTT. This gives the protein CAIAQTAAYNSPLHF.

The rearrangement joins TRBV6-5 to TRBJ2-3, with D possibly being TRBD1 (8 bases). With 6 bases removed from V and 0 bases from J, the gap between germline ends came to 10 bases. This CDR3 has 14 residues. The germline gives CDR1 MNHEY, CDR2 SVGAGI. CDR3 sequence reads: CASRQGGSTDTQYF. The CDR3 coding sequence is TGTGCCAGCAGACAGGGGGGGAGCACAGATACGCAGTATTTT.

This clone was counted a single time. J is TRBJ2-7 and V is TRBV7-8; 10 nucleotides match TRBD1. The CDR3 totals 17 residues. CDR1 and CDR2 (germline): SGHVS, FQNEAQ. Trimming took 2 bases from V and 2 from J; bases not matched to a gene: 9. CDR3 coding DNA: TGTGCCAGCAGCTTATTCGGGGAGGGACAGGGGACCTACGAGCAGTACTTC. Protein: CASSLFGEGQGTYEQYF.

The gene calls are TRBV5-1 and TRBJ2-3; 11 nucleotides line up with TRBD2. The CDR3 extends over 17 amino acids. The germline gives CDR1 SGHRS, CDR2 YFSETQ. Trimming at V came to 4 bases and at J to 0 bases, leaving 7 bases not matched to a gene. CDR3 DNA: TGCGCCAGCAGCGCGGGACTAGCGGTCTATAGCACAGATACGCAGTATTTT. This encodes CASSAGLAVYSTDTQYF.

V and J are TRBV5-1 and TRBJ2-3; TRBD2 aligns across 8 bases. Germline CDR1 is SGHRS and CDR2 is YFSETQ. Germline trimming cut 3 bases from V and 4 bases from J; bases unmatched to any gene: 13. This CDR3 has 17 amino acids. CDR3 loop: CASSSRQTSEVADTQYF. DNA for the CDR3: TGCGCCAGCAGCTCGCGGCAGACTAGCGAGGTTGCAGATACGCAGTATTTT.

A word on this clone: One junction end does not reproduce the germline sequence, and a read error may be involved. The J gene is TRBJ2-7, the V gene TRBV7-9; D uncertain. This CDR3 region has 11 residues. Germline CDR1 and CDR2: SEHNR and FQNEAQ (reference sequence). The CDR3 DNA reads TGTTCCAGCAGTCCTTCCTACGAGCAGTACTTC. This gives the protein CSSSPSYEQYF.

There are a few counts of this clone. V gene TRBV4-3 combines with J gene TRBJ1-3; TRBD1 might be the D (5 bases). The CDR3 is 16 residues long. Trimming pared 1 base from V and 0 bases from J, leaving 10 bases between. In germline, CDR1 is LGHNA, CDR2 YSLEER. The CDR3 protein is CASSQGRTLSGNTIYF. Here the CDR3 DNA reads TGCGCCAGCAGCCAAGGACGGACACTCTCTGGAAACACCATATATTTT.

V usage is TRBV6-6 and J usage is TRBJ1-1; D remains unclear. Germline V gene sequence: CDR1 MNHNY, CDR2 SVGAGI (reference sequence). Trimming cost V 0 bases and J 4 bases, with 9 bases left between them. This CDR3 is 14 amino acids long. CDR3 nucleotide sequence: TGTGCCAGCAGTTACTCGAGTGGTGGCACTGAAGCTTTCTTT. Its protein is CASSYSSGGTEAFF.

The genes are TRBV19 and TRBJ2-3; 14 nucleotides match TRBD2. V lost 3 bases, J lost 5 bases, and 10 bases stayed unmatched. The CDR3 is made up of 18 amino acids. CDR1 and CDR2 (germline): LNHDA, SQIVND (reference sequence). Here the CDR3 reads CASSIGTSGGSSGDTQYF. Written as DNA, the CDR3 is TGTGCCAGTAGTATTGGGACTAGCGGGGGCTCCTCGGGAGATACGCAGTATTTT.

J is TRBJ2-2 and V is TRBV19; 7 positions agree with TRBD2. Germline V gives CDR1 LNHDA, CDR2 SQIVND (reference sequence). CDR3 length equals 19 residues. V shed 7 bases, J shed 0 bases, and the junction held 17 bases outside the gene matches. CDR3 DNA: TGTGCCAGTAAACTTGTAGCGGGCGGCTTCTTAACGAACACCGGGGAGCTGTTTTTT. Translating gives CASKLVAGGFLTNTGELFF.

This clone was counted a few times. The CDR3 is CASSYRGVLEELFF. Here the CDR3 DNA reads TGTGCCAGCAGTTACAGGGGCGTACTTGAGGAGCTGTTTTTT. The chain uses TRBV6-5 and TRBJ2-2; TRBD1 might be the D (5 bases). The V end was cut by 2 bases, the J end by 10 bases, with 14 bases between. This CDR3 comprises 14 residues. CDR1 is MNHEY, CDR2 SVGAGI, per germline.